Below are 19 T cell receptor beta chains sequenced from a single sample in a study of glioma-infiltrating T cells. Using RNA template, CDR3s of TCR alpha and beta were amplified with iRepertoire arm-PCR. TCRdb re-called the multiplex PCR reads with MiXCR, one entry per CDR3 protein. The sample lists around 350,000 distinct CDR3 sequences; roughly two fifths were seen once. The sample was glioma tissue, nonneoplastic brain tissue, or PBMCs (not recorded which). The receptors come from a human donor with low-grade glioma or glioblastoma, undergoing nonglioma brain surgery, or in good health (not recorded which).

This clonotype was counted many times. The rearrangement uses TRBV6-1 and TRBJ1-2, with D maybe TRBD1 (6 bases). Germline V gives CDR1 MNHNS, CDR2 SASEGT. This CDR3 has 15 amino acids. The V end lost 4 bases, the J end lost 2 bases, and 14 bases lay between the germline ends. The CDR3 spells CASSVFAGANYGYTF. CDR3 coding DNA: TGTGCCAGCAGTGTTTTTGCAGGGGCAAACTATGGCTACACCTTC.

About this clonotype itself: A much larger clone differs by one base, so this may be a read error. The chain joins TRBV27 to TRBJ1-2; possibly TRBD1 for D (6 bases). Per the germline V gene, CDR1 is MNHEY and CDR2 is SMNVEV (reference sequence). This CDR3 is 15 amino acids long. The CDR3, as DNA: TGTGCCAGCAGTTTAAGGGGGGAAATCGGCTATGGCTACATCTTC. It yields the protein CASSLRGEIGYGYIF.

A remark on this clonotype: A much bigger clone sits one base away, suggesting this may be a read error. Because it lacks the conserved phenylalanine or tryptophan at the end, this CDR3 is likely a read error. The rearrangement joins TRBV25-1 to TRBJ1-2; 8 bases agree with TRBD1. The germline gives CDR1 MGHDK, CDR2 SYGVNS. The length of the CDR3 is 13 residues. V gave up 8 bases and J gave up 4 bases; unmatched junction bases: 6. The CDR3: CASCSDRVYGYTS. Written as DNA, the CDR3 is TGTGCCAGCTGCTCGGACAGGGTCTATGGCTACACCTCC.

The chain combines TRBV12-3 or TRBV12-4 with TRBJ1-1; D not certain. V was cut by 8 bases and J by 0 bases, with 10 bases left in between. There are 13 residues in the CDR3. CDR3 nucleotides: TGTGCCAGCCTCCGAAGCTTGAACACTGAAGCTTTCTTT. It is translated as CASLRSLNTEAFF.

With respect to this clonotype: Because the CDR3 is missing its conserved closing phenylalanine or tryptophan, this is likely a read error. The rearrangement links TRBV5-5 to TRBJ1-1; 7 nucleotides agree with TRBD1. This CDR3 spans 15 amino acids. V was clipped by 2 bases and J by 0 bases; unmatched bases: 4. Germline loops: CDR1 SGHKS, CDR2 YYEKEE (reference sequence). CDR3 sequence: CASSFPGTVNTEAFL. The DNA of the CDR3 is TGTGCCAGCAGCTTCCCCGGGACAGTGAACACTGAAGCTTTCTTA.

This clonotype was detected only a few times. A read error may account for a junction end that differs from germline. CDR3 in amino acids: CASSPRGRDSNEQYF. CDR3 nucleotide sequence: TGTGCCAGCTCACCACGGGGCAGGGACTCCAACGAGCAGTACTTC. V gene TRBV18 combines with J gene TRBJ2-7, with D perhaps TRBD2 (6 bases). In germline, CDR1 is KGHSH, CDR2 LQKENI. The CDR3 has 15 residues.

The rearrangement joins TRBV7-9 to TRBJ1-2; D perhaps matches TRBD1 (5 bases). Germline-derived CDR1 and CDR2 are SEHNR and FQNEAQ (reference sequence). This CDR3 has 15 residues. Deletions cut 1 base from V and 4 bases from J, with 13 bases between. The DNA of the CDR3 is TGTGCCAGCAGCTTAGACATCGGGGGGGGCTATGGCTACACCTTC. The encoded protein is CASSLDIGGGYGYTF.

The gene calls are TRBV7-9 and TRBJ1-1; D not certain. Germline V gene data show CDR1 as SEHNR and CDR2 as FQNEAQ (reference sequence). This CDR3 contains 13 residues. V was trimmed by 9 bases and J by 0 bases, leaving 11 bases between them. As DNA, the CDR3 is TGTGCCAGTACTACCCCCGTGAACACTGAAGCTTTCTTT. It is translated as CASTTPVNTEAFF.

In this sample, this clonotype turned up a few times. The chain combines TRBV20-1 with TRBJ1-1, with D tentatively TRBD1 (6 bases). V dropped 6 bases and J dropped 13 bases, with 18 bases sitting between them. CDR3 length: 11 residues. The germline V gene encodes CDR1 DFQATT and CDR2 SNEGSKA (reference sequence). DNA for the CDR3: TGCAGTGCGCTCCGGGACACCGTTAGTTTCTTT. This translates into CSALRDTVSFF.

Remarks on this clonotype: A much larger clone lies one base from this, so it may be a read error. V gene TRBV7-2 combines with J gene TRBJ2-3, with D hard to call. Trimming removed 7 bases from V and 2 bases from J, with 10 bases in between. The CDR3 extends over 13 amino acids. Germline-derived CDR1 and CDR2 are SGHTA and FQGNSA. CDR3 protein: CASTLGITDTQYF. The CDR3, as DNA: TGTGCCAGCACCCTAGGCATCACAGATACGCAGTATTTT.

In this sample, this clonotype turned up a few times. The gene calls are TRBV28 and TRBJ2-5; D is possibly TRBD2 (5 bases). CDR3 length: 14 amino acids. Germline assignment: CDR1 MDHEN and CDR2 SYDVKM. V shed 7 bases and J shed 5 bases, with 17 bases lying between them. CDR3 in DNA: TGTGCCAGCACCTCGGCGCTGGGAGTTGAGACCCAGTACTTC. Its protein is CASTSALGVETQYF.

This clonotype has at least ten counts. This chain joins TRBV6-1 and TRBJ2-1, with D possibly TRBD1 on 7 matching bases. CDR1 MNHNS and CDR2 SASEGT come from the germline V gene. The CDR3 contains 12 residues. V was clipped by 6 bases and J by 11 bases, with 14 bases between them. CDR3 in DNA: TGTGCCAGCAGACGCGGGACAGCCAAGCAGTTCTTC. It translates to CASRRGTAKQFF.

The table lists this clonotype with many counts. This chain joins TRBV6-1 and TRBJ2-7; TRBD2 aligns across 8 bases. This CDR3 spans 16 amino acids. Germline V gives CDR1 MNHNS, CDR2 SASEGT. The junction had 13 bases not matched to a gene; V was cut back by 5 bases and J by 4 bases. The CDR3: CASSTAPGLGIYEQYF. CDR3 nucleotide sequence: TGTGCCAGCAGTACCGCTCCGGGACTAGGGATATACGAGCAGTACTTC.

This clonotype was seen more than once but under ten times. The V call is TRBV28, the J call TRBJ2-5; perhaps D is TRBD1 or TRBD2 (6 bases each). The germline V gene encodes CDR1 MDHEN and CDR2 SYDVKM. The length of the CDR3 is 16 residues. Trimming took off 5 bases at V and 3 bases at J, with 19 bases between the two ends. The CDR3 loop reads CASSPPGGREEETQYF. Written as DNA, the CDR3 is TGTGCCAGCAGTCCCCCTGGGGGGCGCGAGGAAGAGACCCAGTACTTC.

Worth noting for this clonotype: One base away lies a much larger clone, so this may be a sequencing read error. The V call is TRBV7-2, the J call TRBJ2-1, with 7 bases fitting TRBD1. From germline, CDR1 is SGHTA and CDR2 FQGNSA. The CDR3 length is 15 residues. V lost 5 bases to trimming and J lost 1 base; unmatched junction nucleotides: 5. The CDR3 nucleotides are TGTGCCAGCAGCCGGGACAGTGGGTCCTACAATGAGCAGTTCTTC. Its translation: CASSRDSGSYNEQFF.

This clonotype was seen only a few times. In DNA, the CDR3 is TGTGCCAGCAGCTTAAGGAGGGAAGAGGGGGAAAAACTGTTTTTT. It codes for CASSLRREEGEKLFF. The rearrangement uses TRBV7-4 and TRBJ1-4, with D perhaps TRBD1 (5 bases). The CDR3 is 15 residues long. V dropped 2 bases and J dropped 8 bases, with 15 bases sitting between them. Per the germline V gene, CDR1 is SGHVT and CDR2 is SQSDAQ.

The rearrangement joins TRBV5-1 to TRBJ2-2; D is ambiguous. Trimming removed 6 bases at V and 1 base at J, with 16 bases between. The CDR3 contains 16 residues. The germline gives CDR1 SGHRS, CDR2 YFSETQ. CDR3: CASIPVWGLNTGELFF. DNA of the CDR3: TGCGCCAGCATTCCTGTATGGGGTCTGAACACCGGGGAGCTGTTTTTT.

This clonotype occurred a few times. The rearrangement uses TRBV10-3 and TRBJ2-7, with D possibly matching TRBD1 (5 bases). CDR3 length: 14 residues. CDR1 is ENHRY, CDR2 SYGVKD, per germline. The V end lost 3 bases, the J end lost 2 bases, and 11 bases lay between the germline ends. The DNA of the CDR3 is TGTGCCATCAGTGAAAGGGGCAGAGCCTACGAGCAGTACTTC. As protein: CAISERGRAYEQYF.

The chain recombines TRBV28 with TRBJ2-7; a possible D gene is TRBD1 (5 bases). V was clipped by 1 base and J by 8 bases, with 15 bases between them. Looked up from germline, CDR1 is MDHEN and CDR2 is SYDVKM. This CDR3 region has 14 residues. CDR3 coding DNA: TGTGCCAGCAGTTTATTAGGGGCATGGTACAAGCAGTACTTC. Its protein is CASSLLGAWYKQYF.